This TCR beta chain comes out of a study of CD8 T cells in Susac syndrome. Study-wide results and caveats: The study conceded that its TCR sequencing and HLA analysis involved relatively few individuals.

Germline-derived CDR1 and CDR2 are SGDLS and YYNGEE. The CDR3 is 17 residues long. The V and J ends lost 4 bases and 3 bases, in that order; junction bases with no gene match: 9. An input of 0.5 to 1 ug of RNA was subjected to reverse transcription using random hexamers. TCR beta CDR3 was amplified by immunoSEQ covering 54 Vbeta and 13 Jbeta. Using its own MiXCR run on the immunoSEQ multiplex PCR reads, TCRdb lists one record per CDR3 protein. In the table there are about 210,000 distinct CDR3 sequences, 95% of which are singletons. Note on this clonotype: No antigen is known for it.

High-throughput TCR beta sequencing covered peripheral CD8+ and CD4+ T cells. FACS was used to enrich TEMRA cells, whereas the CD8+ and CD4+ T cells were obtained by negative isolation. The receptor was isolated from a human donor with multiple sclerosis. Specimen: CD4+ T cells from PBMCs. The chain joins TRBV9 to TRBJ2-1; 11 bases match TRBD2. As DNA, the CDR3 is TGTGCCAGCAGCCCTGTAGCGGGGGGGCCGTTCTACAATGAGCAGTTCTTC. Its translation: CASSPVAGGPFYNEQFF.